The T cell receptor (beta chain) described here comes from a study of T cell responses to AZD1222 COVID-19 vaccine. General study findings and limits: Clonal diversity was possibly underestimated, and the donors were mostly white British, with more females. Repertoires were sampled only after the peak T cell response. Mapped onto spike, vaccine-associated CD4 TCRs spanned it and were dominant at 160-218 and 743-854. At baseline, seropositivity was found in only five or six AZD1222 recipients.

With regard to this clone: The antigen is undetermined.

The CDR3 extends over 13 amino acids. Germline CDR1 is MNHNY and CDR2 is SVGAGI (reference sequence). The J segment lost 5 bases and the V segment lost 4 bases, leaving 1 base of the junction unmatched. Clones were sequenced by immunoSEQ multiplex PCR, and TCRdb holds only the in-frame ones, with some missing. The data show approximately 45,000 clones, about 87% seen once. This material consisted of peripheral blood, taken 28 days after the second AZD1222 dose. The sequence derives from an adult who received the AZD1222 COVID-19 vaccine. The chain employs TRBV6-6 and TRBJ1-5; 8 positions agree with TRBD1. CDR3 in amino acids: CASSSGGHQPQHF. The CDR3 region has the DNA TGTGCCAGCAGTTCAGGGGGCCATCAGCCCCAGCATTTT.